These T cell receptor beta chains were read from a single sample in a study of shared clonotypes between healthy human individuals. Profiling relied on immunoSEQ multiplex PCR, and the TCRdb table lists in-frame clones only, not all of them. The table shows 2 million to 2.5 million clones, with under 97% occurring only once. Input material: naive CD4+ T cells sorted from blood. Source of these receptors: a man younger than 35 in good health. The CDR3 runs from the conserved cysteine through the conserved F or W. The D gene is left open where the match is weak. Not all rows give a size; the values are once, few, many and, for expanded clones, a class.

v_call: TRBV27; clone_size: -; d_call: -; j_call: TRBJ1-2; cdr3_aa: CASSVAGSAGYTF; cdr3_nt: TGTGCCAGCAGCGTGGCGGGTTCGGCTGGCTACACCTTC
v_call: TRBV6-1; clone_size: -; d_call: -; j_call: TRBJ1-2; cdr3_aa: CASSEARFTYTF; cdr3_nt: TGTGCCAGCAGTGAAGCGAGATTTACCTACACCTTC
v_call: TRBV10-3; clone_size: -; d_call: -; j_call: TRBJ1-4; cdr3_aa: CAIRAEGATNEKLFF; cdr3_nt: TGTGCCATCAGGGCAGAAGGGGCCACTAATGAAAAACTGTTTTTT
v_call: TRBV25-1; clone_size: -; d_call: TRBD2; j_call: TRBJ2-1; cdr3_aa: CASSGRSGSKRDEQFF; cdr3_nt: TGTGCCAGCAGTGGGCGCAGCGGGAGTAAGAGAGATGAGCAGTTCTTC
v_call: TRBV6-6; clone_size: once; d_call: -; j_call: TRBJ2-7; cdr3_aa: CASRERVPGEQYF; cdr3_nt: TGTGCCAGCAGAGAGCGGGTCCCCGGCGAGCAGTACTTC
v_call: TRBV5-1; clone_size: -; d_call: -; j_call: TRBJ1-1; cdr3_aa: CASSWDIGAEAFF; cdr3_nt: TGCGCCAGCAGCTGGGATATCGGGGCTGAAGCTTTCTTT
v_call: TRBV4-1; clone_size: once; d_call: TRBD2; j_call: TRBJ2-2; cdr3_aa: CASSQDLAGSLTNTGELFF; cdr3_nt: TGCGCCAGCAGCCAAGACCTAGCGGGGAGTCTTACGAACACCGGGGAGCTGTTTTTT
v_call: TRBV11-2; clone_size: -; d_call: -; j_call: TRBJ1-2; cdr3_aa: CASSFTPGHLSHYGYTF; cdr3_nt: TGTGCCAGCAGCTTTACCCCGGGACACCTTTCTCACTATGGCTACACCTTC
v_call: TRBV29-1; clone_size: -; d_call: TRBD1; j_call: TRBJ2-7; cdr3_aa: CSVGRDRGPLSSYEQYF; cdr3_nt: TGCAGCGTCGGCCGGGACAGGGGTCCGCTAAGCTCCTACGAGCAGTACTTC
v_call: TRBV5-4; clone_size: once; d_call: TRBD2; j_call: TRBJ2-1; cdr3_aa: CASSKPSGSYNEQFF; cdr3_nt: TGTGCCAGCAGCAAGCCTAGCGGGAGTTACAATGAGCAGTTCTTC
v_call: TRBV16; clone_size: once; d_call: TRBD1; j_call: TRBJ1-5; cdr3_aa: CASSPLGTGRQPQHF; cdr3_nt: TGTGCCAGCAGCCCTCTGGGGACAGGGCGTCAGCCCCAGCATTTT
v_call: TRBV29-1; clone_size: -; d_call: -; j_call: TRBJ2-3; cdr3_aa: CSVARGRTDTQYF; cdr3_nt: TGCAGCGTTGCGCGGGGGCGCACAGATACGCAGTATTTT
v_call: TRBV5-1; clone_size: -; d_call: -; j_call: TRBJ2-6; cdr3_aa: CASSLESGANVLTF; cdr3_nt: TGCGCCAGCAGCTTGGAATCGGGGGCCAACGTCCTGACTTTC
v_call: TRBV21-1; clone_size: -; d_call: -; j_call: TRBJ1-6; cdr3_aa: CASSRKGRACLHF; cdr3_nt: TGTGCCAGCAGCCGAAAAGGCAGGGCCTGTCTCCACTTT
v_call: TRBV11-2; clone_size: -; d_call: -; j_call: TRBJ1-3; cdr3_aa: CASSPTGLGNTIYF; cdr3_nt: TGTGCCAGCAGCCCAACAGGGCTGGGAAACACCATATATTTT
v_call: TRBV5-4; clone_size: -; d_call: -; j_call: TRBJ1-1; cdr3_aa: CASSQSPGIANTEAFF; cdr3_nt: TGTGCCAGCAGCCAAAGTCCAGGGATCGCGAACACTGAAGCTTTCTTT
v_call: TRBV29-1; clone_size: -; d_call: TRBD2; j_call: TRBJ2-5; cdr3_aa: CSAQAGPETQYF; cdr3_nt: TGCAGCGCTCAAGCGGGACCGGAGACCCAGTACTTC
v_call: TRBV5-4; clone_size: -; d_call: -; j_call: TRBJ1-4; cdr3_aa: CASSFTTNTNEKLFF; cdr3_nt: TGTGCCAGCAGCTTTACTACAAACACTAATGAAAAACTGTTTTTT
v_call: TRBV11-3; clone_size: once; d_call: -; j_call: TRBJ2-5; cdr3_aa: CASSSLDSQETQYF; cdr3_nt: TGTGCCAGCAGCTCTCTCGACAGCCAAGAGACCCAGTACTTC
v_call: TRBV10-1; clone_size: -; d_call: -; j_call: TRBJ2-7; cdr3_aa: CASSERQGHEQYF; cdr3_nt: TGCGCCAGCAGTGAACGTCAGGGACACGAGCAGTACTTC
v_call: TRBV19; clone_size: -; d_call: TRBD1; j_call: TRBJ1-5; cdr3_aa: CASLWTGGNQPQHF; cdr3_nt: TGTGCCAGTCTGTGGACAGGGGGCAATCAGCCCCAGCATTTT
v_call: TRBV21-1; clone_size: -; d_call: -; j_call: TRBJ1-6; cdr3_aa: CASNVRDRGNDSPLHF; cdr3_nt: TGTGCCAGCAATGTCAGGGACAGGGGTAATGATTCACCCCTCCACTTT
v_call: TRBV5-1; clone_size: -; d_call: -; j_call: TRBJ2-1; cdr3_aa: CASSLSVVFNEQFF; cdr3_nt: TGCGCCAGCAGCCTGTCTGTCGTCTTCAATGAGCAGTTCTTC
v_call: TRBV5-4; clone_size: -; d_call: -; j_call: TRBJ2-7; cdr3_aa: CASSFPEGYEQYF; cdr3_nt: TGTGCCAGCAGCTTCCCAGAGGGCTACGAGCAGTACTTC
v_call: TRBV5-8; clone_size: -; d_call: -; j_call: TRBJ2-7; cdr3_aa: CASSPTPLTGSYEQYF; cdr3_nt: TGTGCCAGCAGCCCTACCCCTTTGACGGGATCCTACGAGCAGTACTTC
v_call: TRBV18; clone_size: -; d_call: -; j_call: TRBJ1-2; cdr3_aa: CASSTGGQGSNYGYTF; cdr3_nt: TGTGCCAGCTCGACCGGAGGGCAGGGCTCTAACTATGGCTACACCTTC
v_call: TRBV28; clone_size: -; d_call: -; j_call: TRBJ2-3; cdr3_aa: CASSFALGTDTQYF; cdr3_nt: TGTGCCAGCAGTTTTGCCCTGGGCACAGATACGCAGTATTTT
v_call: TRBV29-1; clone_size: -; d_call: TRBD2; j_call: TRBJ2-1; cdr3_aa: CSVDLRLAGDGQFF; cdr3_nt: TGCAGCGTTGATTTAAGGCTAGCGGGAGATGGGCAGTTCTTC
v_call: TRBV5-4; clone_size: -; d_call: TRBD1; j_call: TRBJ2-7; cdr3_aa: CASSRGQGVYEQYF; cdr3_nt: TGTGCCAGCAGCCGAGGACAGGGCGTATACGAGCAGTACTTC
v_call: TRBV30; clone_size: -; d_call: -; j_call: TRBJ2-7; cdr3_aa: CAWSEGVPYEQYF; cdr3_nt: TGTGCCTGGAGTGAGGGGGTCCCCTACGAGCAGTACTTC
v_call: TRBV30; clone_size: -; d_call: -; j_call: TRBJ1-2; cdr3_aa: CAWVVAPQSYGYTF; cdr3_nt: TGTGCCTGGGTGGTAGCACCTCAGTCCTATGGCTACACCTTC
v_call: TRBV2; clone_size: -; d_call: -; j_call: TRBJ1-1; cdr3_aa: CASRQGTEAFF; cdr3_nt: TGTGCCAGCAGGCAGGGCACTGAAGCTTTCTTT
v_call: TRBV19; clone_size: -; d_call: -; j_call: TRBJ2-3; cdr3_aa: CASMSVGYTDTQYF; cdr3_nt: TGTGCCAGTATGTCAGTGGGCTACACAGATACGCAGTATTTT
v_call: TRBV28; clone_size: -; d_call: -; j_call: TRBJ1-1; cdr3_aa: CASVSTGTEAFF; cdr3_nt: TGTGCCAGCGTAAGTACTGGCACTGAAGCTTTCTTT
v_call: TRBV7-2; clone_size: -; d_call: -; j_call: TRBJ2-5; cdr3_aa: CASSLAVQETQYF; cdr3_nt: TGTGCCAGCAGCTTAGCCGTACAAGAGACCCAGTACTTC
v_call: TRBV6-1; clone_size: -; d_call: -; j_call: TRBJ1-5; cdr3_aa: CASSEAAIGNQPQHF; cdr3_nt: TGTGCCAGCAGTGAAGCGGCAATAGGCAATCAGCCCCAGCATTTT
v_call: TRBV19; clone_size: -; d_call: -; j_call: TRBJ2-7; cdr3_aa: CASSIRQTGSYEQYF; cdr3_nt: TGTGCCAGTAGTATACGACAGACCGGCTCCTACGAGCAGTACTTC
v_call: TRBV7-2; clone_size: -; d_call: TRBD2; j_call: TRBJ2-1; cdr3_aa: CASSLWLAGEVEQFF; cdr3_nt: TGTGCCAGCAGCTTATGGCTAGCGGGAGAGGTTGAGCAGTTCTTC
v_call: TRBV30; clone_size: once; d_call: TRBD1; j_call: TRBJ1-6; cdr3_aa: CASDREASPLHF; cdr3_nt: TGTGCCTCAGACAGGGAGGCCTCACCCCTCCACTTT